What follows describes a single TCR beta chain. Germline V gene sequence: CDR1 SGHTA, CDR2 FQGTGA. CDR3 length: 14 amino acids. The V end lost 2 bases, the J end lost 4 bases, and 8 bases lay between the germline ends. The sample's time point: healthy volunteer bleed at 2 weeks. Unseparated into fractions, whole blood served as the source from which total RNA was extracted. These data are taken from a study of human T cells and chemical hapten exposure. One entry per CDR3 protein, called by TCRdb with MiXCR from the RACE reads. This sample has around 130,000 distinct CDR3 sequences; roughly 9% occur once, and the top ten carry approximately 1.6%.

The clonotype originates from a male donor in good health. Some clones in this sample may be carry-over from other donors' samples. Sequencing was performed on whole blood. The genes are TRBV7-3 and TRBJ2-2, with D perhaps assigned TRBD1 or TRBD2 (5 bases each). The CDR3 is CASSLSGTTGELFF. In nucleotides, the CDR3 is TGTGCCAGCAGCTTATCGGGGACCACCGGGGAGCTGTTTTTT.